This passage covers 21 T cell receptor beta chains from one sample sequenced in a study of cytomegalovirus exposure and HLA in healthy donors (dated by TCRdb to between 2016 and 2019). The library was prepared using the immunoSEQ multiplex PCR assay. A mixture of 60 forward primers for TCR Vbeta segments and 13 reverse primers for TCR Jbeta segments was used in the multiplex PCR. TCRdb limited this immuneACCESS table to in-frame rearrangements with V and J called. A share of clones is missing; checked studies link under half to unresolved V genes, and the rest is unexplained. The sample table holds 160,000 or so clones, of which around 80% were seen once. About 9.9% of the sample rests with the top ten. The sample comprised PBMCs. These receptors originate from a man aged 18-30 years in good health and CMV-seropositive.

The chain is built from TRBV18 and TRBJ2-3; D is undetermined. With 4 bases removed from V and 1 base from J, the gap between germline ends came to 12 bases. The CDR3 loop spans 15 amino acids. Germline CDR1 and CDR2: KGHSH and LQKENI. The CDR3 is CASSLARGGTDTQYF. Written as DNA, the CDR3 is TGTGCCAGCTCACTTGCACGCGGAGGCACAGATACGCAGTATTTT.

This clone was recorded a few times. CDR3 amino acids: CASSVADREQFF. The CDR3 DNA reads as TGTGCCAGCAGTGTGGCGGATCGGGAGCAGTTCTTC. This sequence joins TRBV2 and TRBJ2-1; D call uncertain. The CDR3 loop spans 12 amino acids. The V and J ends lost 4 bases and 10 bases respectively, with 11 bases between them. Germline loops: CDR1 SNHLY, CDR2 FYNNEI.

This rearrangement joins TRBV28 to TRBJ1-2; possible D gene TRBD1, 5 bases. The V gene lost 6 bases and the J gene lost 3 bases, with 11 bases spanning the gap. Germline V lookup: CDR1 MDHEN, CDR2 SYDVKM. This CDR3 is built from 13 residues. The CDR3 bases are TGTGCCAGCAGGGTGGGGCTTGACTATGGCTACACCTTC. Translation gives CASRVGLDYGYTF.

In nucleotides, the CDR3 is TGTGCCAGCAGCTTAACGGGAGGGGGCCAGCCCCAGCATTTT. It translates to CASSLTGGGQPQHF. This chain connects TRBV7-2 to TRBJ1-5, with 7 positions matching TRBD1. This CDR3 comprises 14 residues. CDR1 and CDR2 (germline): SGHTA, FQGNSA. V shed 2 bases and J 7 bases; nucleotides not matched to a gene: 5.

This clone was counted a few times. The chain has TRBV5-4 and TRBJ2-3, with 7 bases matching TRBD2. This CDR3 has 15 amino acids. The J segment lost 3 bases and the V segment lost 1 base, leaving 5 bases of the junction unmatched. Germline V gene data show CDR1 as SGHNT and CDR2 as YYREEE (reference sequence). The CDR3 is CASSLRWGGTDTQYF. Written as DNA, the CDR3 is TGTGCCAGCAGCTTGAGGTGGGGGGGAACAGATACGCAGTATTTT.

The chain employs TRBV27 and TRBJ2-2, with a tentative D call TRBD1 (6 bases). Trimming took off 6 bases at V and 7 bases at J, with 9 bases between the two ends. From germline, CDR1 is MNHEY and CDR2 SMNVEV (reference sequence). This CDR3 comprises 12 residues. The CDR3 nucleotides read TGTGCCAGCAGCGAAGGGGGCGGGGAGCTGTTTTTT. Protein: CASSEGGGELFF.

The genes are TRBV29-1 and TRBJ2-1, with TRBD2 matching over 13 bases. The germline CDR1 and CDR2 sequences are SQVTM and ANQGSEA. The CDR3 covers 14 residues. The J segment lost 8 bases and the V segment lost 8 bases, leaving 9 bases of the junction unmatched. CDR3 in DNA: TGCAGCACCCGGACTAGCGGGAGCGGACATGAGCAGTTCTTC. Its protein product is CSTRTSGSGHEQFF.

The CDR3: CASSLAGTGGNEQFF. The CDR3 nucleotides read TGCGCCAGCAGCTTGGCCGGGACAGGGGGCAATGAGCAGTTCTTC. This chain uses TRBV5-1 with TRBJ2-1, with 11 nucleotides matching TRBD1. The CDR3 is 15 amino acids. J gave up 6 bases and V 0 bases, and 2 bases lay outside the gene matches. Germline CDR1 SGHRS, CDR2 YFSETQ.

This clone was observed a few times. The DNA of the CDR3 is TGTGCCAGCAGCACGACTAAACAAGAGACCCAGTACTTC. Translation: CASSTTKQETQYF. The chain is built from TRBV7-3 and TRBJ2-5, with D perhaps TRBD2 (5 bases). CDR1 is SGHTA, CDR2 FQGTGA, per germline. Deletions cut 5 bases from V and 2 bases from J, with 9 bases between. The CDR3 contains 13 residues.

The gene calls are TRBV13 and TRBJ2-1, with 8 positions matching TRBD2. The CDR3 length is 16 residues. CDR1 is PRHDT, CDR2 FYEKMQ, per germline (reference sequence). V trimming: 5 bases; J trimming: 5 bases; junction bases outside the gene matches: 11. For the CDR3, the DNA is TGTGCCAGCAGCACCCCGCTTAGCGGGGTGCACAATGAGCAGTTCTTC. The encoded protein is CASSTPLSGVHNEQFF.

The gene calls are TRBV6-5 and TRBJ2-7; TRBD2 matches at 9 bases. Germline V lookup: CDR1 MNHEY, CDR2 SVGAGI. With V trimmed by 7 bases and J by 3 bases, 4 bases remained unmatched. The CDR3 runs to 13 residues. The CDR3 sequence: CASTPSGVYEQYF. The CDR3 DNA reads as TGTGCCAGCACCCCTAGCGGGGTCTACGAGCAGTACTTC.

This CDR3 is CASTKNLMTGDGTDTQYF. DNA for the CDR3: TGTGCCAGCACCAAAAACCTTATGACAGGGGACGGCACAGATACGCAGTATTTT. V and J are TRBV7-2 and TRBJ2-3; 8 nucleotides align to TRBD1. The germline gives CDR1 SGHTA, CDR2 FQGNSA. This CDR3 has 18 residues. With V trimmed by 7 bases and J by 1 base, 16 bases remained unmatched.

The rearrangement uses TRBV29-1 and TRBJ2-2; 11 bases map to TRBD1. The CDR3 is made up of 15 amino acids. The V gene's germline CDR1 is SQVTM and CDR2 ANQGSEA. J was trimmed by 6 bases and V by 3 bases; bases with no gene match: 6. Here the CDR3 reads CSVEGDRGSSGELFF. CDR3 in DNA: TGCAGCGTTGAGGGGGACAGGGGGAGTTCCGGGGAGCTGTTTTTT.

This clone was recorded once. V and J are TRBV15 and TRBJ1-2; D remains ambiguous. CDR1 is LNHNV, CDR2 YYDKDF, per germline (reference sequence). Deletions cut 1 base from V and 2 bases from J, with 8 bases between. The CDR3 is made up of 14 amino acids. The CDR3 reads CATSRGGPNYGYTF. CDR3 coding DNA: TGTGCCACCAGCAGAGGTGGCCCCAACTATGGCTACACCTTC.

The rearrangement uses TRBV6-1 and TRBJ1-5; no reliable D call. The CDR3 runs 15 residues. Trimming shortened V by 4 bases and J by 7 bases, and 17 bases separated the two germline ends. Germline CDR1 MNHNS, CDR2 SASEGT. DNA of the CDR3: TGTGCCAGCAGTGGAGAGCGACCTGCCGACCAGCCCCAGCATTTT. Protein: CASSGERPADQPQHF.

CDR3 region: CASSPRTENTGELFF. Here the CDR3 DNA reads TGTGCCAGCAGCCCCCGGACAGAAAACACCGGGGAGCTGTTTTTT. The rearrangement joins TRBV11-3 to TRBJ2-2; tentatively, D is TRBD1 (6 bases). CDR3 length equals 15 residues. Germline CDR1 and CDR2: SGHNT and YENEEA. V shed 5 bases and J shed 2 bases, with 12 bases lying between them.

The V gene is TRBV7-6, the J gene TRBJ2-7, with TRBD1 identical over 7 bases. The V gene end was trimmed by 5 bases and the J gene end by 2 bases; junction bases not matched to a gene: 9. CDR3 length: 15 residues. Germline assignment: CDR1 SGHVS and CDR2 FNYEAQ. CDR3 in DNA: TGTGCCAGCAGCCTAATGACAGGGCGAACCTACGAGCAGTACTTC. Protein sequence: CASSLMTGRTYEQYF.

The gene calls are TRBV27 and TRBJ2-7, with 14 bases lining up with TRBD2. The germline CDR1 and CDR2 sequences are MNHEY and SMNVEV (reference sequence). This CDR3 is built from 15 residues. V was clipped by 6 bases and J by 4 bases; unmatched bases: 5. CDR3: CASRPGTSGSYEQYF. In nucleotides, the CDR3 is TGTGCCAGCAGACCCGGGACTAGCGGGAGTTACGAGCAGTACTTC.

This clone was counted only a few times. The chain is built from TRBV30 and TRBJ2-1; a possible D gene is TRBD1 (5 bases). The length of the CDR3 is 15 residues. Trimming cost V 7 bases and J 0 bases, with 16 bases left between them. Germline lookup yields CDR1 GTSNPN and CDR2 SVGIG (reference sequence). The CDR3 protein is CASDGHFSSYNEQFF. The CDR3 coding sequence is TGTGCCTCGGACGGACACTTTAGCTCCTACAATGAGCAGTTCTTC.

The chain links TRBV19 to TRBJ2-2; tentative D call: TRBD2 (6 bases). The CDR3 consists of 15 residues. Per germline, CDR1 LNHDA and CDR2 SQIVND (reference sequence). Trimming stripped 4 bases from V and 1 base from J, with 10 bases between. The DNA of the CDR3 is TGTGCCAGTAGTAGAGGGACTCAGAACACCGGGGAGCTGTTTTTT. It translates to CASSRGTQNTGELFF.

In its sample, this clone was seen once. The chain recombines TRBV5-1 with TRBJ2-6, with D unclear. The V gene lost 2 bases and the J gene lost 0 bases, with 6 bases spanning the gap. The CDR3 has 15 amino acids. Germline V gives CDR1 SGHRS, CDR2 YFSETQ. The CDR3 sequence is CASSFPSSGANVLTF. In nucleotides, the CDR3 is TGCGCCAGCAGCTTTCCCAGCTCTGGGGCCAACGTCCTGACTTTC.